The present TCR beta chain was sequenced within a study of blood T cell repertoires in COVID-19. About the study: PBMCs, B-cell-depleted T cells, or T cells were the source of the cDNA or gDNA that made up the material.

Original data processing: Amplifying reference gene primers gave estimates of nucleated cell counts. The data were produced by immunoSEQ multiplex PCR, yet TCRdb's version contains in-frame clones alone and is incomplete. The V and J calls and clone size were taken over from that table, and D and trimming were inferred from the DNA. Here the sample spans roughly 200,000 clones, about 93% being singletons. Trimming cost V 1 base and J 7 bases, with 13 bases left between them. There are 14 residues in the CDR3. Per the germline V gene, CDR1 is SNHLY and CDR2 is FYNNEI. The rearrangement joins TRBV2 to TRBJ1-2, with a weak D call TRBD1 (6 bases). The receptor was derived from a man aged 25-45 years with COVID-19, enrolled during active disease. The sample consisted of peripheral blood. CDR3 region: CASSEGKGRGGYTF. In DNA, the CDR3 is TGTGCCAGCAGTGAAGGAAAGGGCAGGGGTGGCTACACCTTC.